Listed here are 30 T cell receptor beta chains from one sample, sequenced in a study of T cells after somatic rescue of genetic block. Clones were read by immunoSEQ multiplex PCR, and TCRdb kept only the in-frame ones, dropping some. The sample contains 7,500 or so clones, approximately 82% of which appear only once. Sequencing used peripheral blood mononuclear cells (PBMCs). The receptors come from a boy aged 5-17 years.

The chain joins TRBV11-2 to TRBJ2-1; D ambiguous. CDR1 is SGHAT, CDR2 FQNNGV, per germline. The CDR3 runs to 17 residues. V was pared by 4 bases and J by 3 bases, with 19 bases between. The CDR3 bases are TGTGCCAGCAGCTCGTCCCTGGGTCTCCCTGGCTACAATGAGCAGTTCTTC. Its protein is CASSSSLGLPGYNEQFF.

The CDR3 region has the DNA TGTGCAAGTCGCTTAGTAGCGGGACAGGGGTGGGTCACTGAAGCTTTCTTT. This gives the protein CASRLVAGQGWVTEAFF. The rearrangement links TRBV12-2 to TRBJ1-1; TRBD1, the D gene given by the table, was not confirmed from the DNA. TRBV12-2 is a pseudogene locus. The CDR3 is made up of 17 amino acids.

This clone came up a few times. The chain is built from TRBV5-4 and TRBJ2-7, with 8 bases identical to TRBD2. V lost 6 bases and J lost 2; bases outside the gene matches: 10. Germline V gene data show CDR1 as SGHNT and CDR2 as YYREEE (reference sequence). The CDR3 runs 15 residues. The CDR3 coding sequence is TGTGCCAGCACCTTCACCGGGGGGGAGGCCTACGAGCAGTACTTC. This codes for CASTFTGGEAYEQYF.

This chain connects TRBV15 to TRBJ1-4; a possible D gene is TRBD1 (6 bases). V was pared by 0 bases and J by 3 bases, with 8 bases between. The CDR3 length is 15 residues. Germline assignment: CDR1 LNHNV and CDR2 YYDKDF (reference sequence). DNA of the CDR3: TGTGCCACCAGCAGAGACGGGACACCTAATGAAAAACTGTTTTTT. Its protein product is CATSRDGTPNEKLFF.

As DNA, the CDR3 is TGTGCCAGCAGCGCTGGACTAGCGGTGAGGAACACCGGGGAGCTGTTTTTT. It yields the protein CASSAGLAVRNTGELFF. V usage is TRBV9 and J usage is TRBJ2-2; 10 nucleotides match TRBD2. With 3 bases clipped from V and 1 base from J, the junction kept 6 bases outside the gene matches. In germline, CDR1 is SGDLS, CDR2 YYNGEE. This CDR3 region has 17 residues.

In DNA, the CDR3 is TGTGCCACCAGCAGAGATTGGGGAGGGGCCGAGACCCAGTACTTC. Protein sequence: CATSRDWGGAETQYF. The chain couples TRBV15 to TRBJ2-5; 7 bases are a match to TRBD2. CDR3 length equals 15 residues. V lost 0 bases and J lost 5; bases outside the gene matches: 6. Germline CDR1 reads LNHNV; CDR2 reads YYDKDF (reference sequence).

The V gene is TRBV9, the J gene TRBJ1-5; no definite D call. The CDR3 has 15 amino acids. Germline CDR1 reads SGDLS; CDR2 reads YYNGEE. V was cut by 0 bases and J by 2 bases, with 9 bases left in between. The CDR3 DNA is TGTGCCAGCAGCGTAGGTCTCGGAGGCAATCAGCCCCAGCATTTT. It codes for CASSVGLGGNQPQHF.

Note on this clone: Other DNA sequences in the same sample also yield this CDR3. The chain joins TRBV7-9 to TRBJ1-2; 9 nucleotides agree with TRBD1. J was trimmed by 0 bases and V by 0 bases; bases with no gene match: 8. The CDR3 spans 18 residues. Germline V gene lookup returns CDR1 SEHNR and CDR2 FQNEAQ (reference sequence). CDR3 DNA sequence: TGTGCCAGCAGCTTAGCCATGGGACAGGGAGTTACTAACTATGGCTACACCTTC. The encoded protein is CASSLAMGQGVTNYGYTF.

The chain links TRBV4-1 to TRBJ2-5; 7 bases line up with TRBD1. This CDR3 region has 15 residues. V shed 1 base, J shed 1 base, and the junction held 3 bases outside the gene matches. In germline, CDR1 is MGHRA, CDR2 YSYEKL. The chain's CDR3 is CASSQGTGVQETQYF. CDR3 nucleotides: TGCGCCAGCAGCCAAGGTACAGGGGTCCAAGAGACCCAGTACTTC.

This clone was counted a few times. This chain uses TRBV2 with TRBJ1-6, with 7 bases matching TRBD1. V dropped 3 bases and J dropped 6; count of bases not matched to a gene: 5. This CDR3 spans 15 amino acids. Looked up from germline, CDR1 is SNHLY and CDR2 is FYNNEI. The CDR3 nucleotides are TGTGCCAGCAGTGATCAGGGGGTATCTAATTCACCCCTCCACTTT. Translating gives CASSDQGVSNSPLHF.

Concerning this clone itself: This is likely an artifact of a read error, given a far larger clone one base away. The chain has TRBV29-1 and TRBJ2-1; D is possibly TRBD2 (6 bases). Germline V gene sequence: CDR1 SQVTM, CDR2 ANQGSEA. The length of the CDR3 is 14 residues. V dropped 5 bases and J dropped 2 bases, with 13 bases sitting between them. The CDR3 bases are TGCAGCGTTATCGGGAGAGGAGCCTACAATGAGCAGTTCTTC. Translated, it gives CSVIGRGAYNEQFF.

This clone was seen just once. The genes are TRBV29-1 and TRBJ2-7, with 12 bases that match TRBD1. Germline-derived CDR1 and CDR2 are SQVTM and ANQGSEA. The length of the CDR3 is 14 residues. The J segment lost 4 bases and the V segment lost 7 bases, leaving 8 bases of the junction unmatched. The CDR3 here is CSGGRGQGAYEQYF. The CDR3 DNA follows: TGCAGCGGGGGAAGGGGACAGGGGGCTTACGAGCAGTACTTC.

This clone appeared a few times. The gene calls are TRBV19 and TRBJ2-1; 10 nucleotides match TRBD2. This CDR3 comprises 16 residues. CDR1 is LNHDA, CDR2 SQIVND, per germline (reference sequence). V gave up 3 bases and J gave up 7 bases; unmatched junction bases: 9. CDR3 sequence reads: CASSIFSGRTSNEQFF. The CDR3 DNA is TGTGCCAGTAGTATTTTTAGCGGGAGGACTTCGAATGAGCAGTTCTTC.

The rearrangement links TRBV10-3 to TRBJ1-3, with no clear D. The V end lost 4 bases, the J end lost 0 bases, and 10 bases lay between the germline ends. The germline V gene encodes CDR1 ENHRY and CDR2 SYGVKD. The CDR3 extends over 15 amino acids. CDR3: CAISVDPSSGNTIYF. CDR3 nucleotides: TGTGCCATCAGTGTTGACCCAAGCTCTGGAAACACCATATATTTT.

This chain uses TRBV4-2 with TRBJ2-3; 9 bases are shared with TRBD2. V shed 0 bases and J 6 bases; nucleotides not matched to a gene: 10. The CDR3 contains 17 residues. Germline CDR1 is LGHNA and CDR2 is YNFKEQ. CDR3 region: CASSQDSPAGGRDTQYF. CDR3 DNA sequence: TGTGCCAGCAGCCAAGATTCTCCAGCGGGGGGCAGGGATACGCAGTATTTT.

The V and J genes are TRBV28 and TRBJ2-3; 11 nucleotides match TRBD2. Germline CDR1 and CDR2: MDHEN and SYDVKM. The CDR3 is 17 amino acids. J was trimmed by 1 base and V by 3 bases; bases with no gene match: 6. The CDR3 coding sequence is TGTGCCAGCAGTTTTGGTAGCGGGAGGGTTGGCACAGATACGCAGTATTTT. It yields the protein CASSFGSGRVGTDTQYF.

This chain uses TRBV11-3 with TRBJ2-3, with 7 bases identical to TRBD2. The trim removed 4 bases at V and 4 bases at J, leaving 14 bases unmatched. CDR1 is SGHNT, CDR2 YENEEA, per germline. The CDR3 has 17 residues. Written as DNA, the CDR3 is TGTGCCAGCAGCTGGGGTGGGTGGCGGGAGCCCCCAGATACGCAGTATTTT. This gives the protein CASSWGGWREPPDTQYF.

This clone was seen a single time. The gene calls are TRBV9 and TRBJ2-7; D is undetermined. The V gene's germline CDR1 is SGDLS and CDR2 YYNGEE. The CDR3 length is 11 residues. Trimming pared 0 bases from V and 6 bases from J, leaving 4 bases between. The CDR3 bases are TGTGCCAGCAGCGTAGAACCCGAGCAGTACTTC. Translated: CASSVEPEQYF.

As to this clone: Other DNA sequences in this specimen translate into the identical CDR3. V and J are TRBV9 and TRBJ2-3; the match to TRBD2 covers 8 bases. CDR1 is SGDLS and CDR2 is YYNGEE in the germline V gene. The CDR3 length is 16 residues. The V segment lost 3 bases and the J segment 0 bases; nucleotides outside the gene matches: 6. CDR3 coding DNA: TGTGCCAGCAGCGCCGCGGGGGGACCGAGCACAGATACGCAGTATTTT. This translates into CASSAAGGPSTDTQYF. Drawing the rest from reference TRBV9 and TRBJ2-3, the complete variable domain is DSGVTQTPKHLITATGQRVTLRCSPRSGDLSVYWYQQSLDQGLQFLIQYYNGEERAKGNILERFSAQQFPDLHSELNLSSLELGDSALYFCASSAAGGPSTDTQYFGPGTRLTVL.

This sequence joins TRBV7-2 and TRBJ2-1; 8 nucleotides match TRBD2. Germline V gives CDR1 SGHTA, CDR2 FQGNSA. The CDR3 consists of 13 residues. The CDR3: CATGRELYNEQFF. The CDR3 coding sequence is TGTGCGACCGGGAGGGAACTCTACAATGAGCAGTTCTTC.

The chain carries TRBV2 and TRBJ2-5, with D perhaps TRBD2 (5 bases). The CDR3 contains 12 residues. CDR1 and CDR2 (germline): SNHLY, FYNNEI. V was clipped by 3 bases and J by 5 bases, with 7 bases between them. The CDR3 spells CASSEGGETQYF. The DNA for the CDR3 is TGTGCCAGCAGTGAGGGCGGGGAGACCCAGTACTTC.

This clone was recorded once. The chain links TRBV28 to TRBJ2-3, with 10 bases aligning to TRBD2. The CDR3 has 19 amino acids. The ends lost 2 bases at V and 2 bases at J; junction bases unmatched: 13. Germline V gives CDR1 MDHEN, CDR2 SYDVKM. CDR3 DNA sequence: TGTGCCAGCAGTTTAAGGTTCCCTCCTAGCGGGAGAGACACAGATACGCAGTATTTT. It encodes CASSLRFPPSGRDTDTQYF.

The chain links TRBV11-2 to TRBJ2-3; D unclear. In germline, CDR1 is SGHAT, CDR2 FQNNGV. Deletions cut 3 bases from V and 6 bases from J, with 19 bases between. The CDR3 is 16 residues long. The CDR3 here is CASSFMDVSRVDTQYF. CDR3 DNA sequence: TGTGCCAGCAGCTTCATGGACGTTAGTAGAGTGGATACGCAGTATTTT.

The chain employs TRBV4-3 and TRBJ2-7; 8 bases fit TRBD1. The V segment lost 1 base and the J segment 2 bases; nucleotides outside the gene matches: 4. The CDR3 totals 15 residues. The germline V gene encodes CDR1 LGHNA and CDR2 YSLEER. This CDR3 reads CASSQARGQAYEQYF. The DNA for the CDR3 is TGCGCCAGCAGCCAAGCACGGGGACAGGCCTACGAGCAGTACTTC.

The CDR3: CASSPGSAHEQYF. The CDR3 nucleotides read TGTGCCAGCAGTCCGGGATCAGCCCACGAGCAGTACTTC. The rearrangement joins TRBV2 to TRBJ2-7, with D tentatively TRBD2 (5 bases). Per germline, CDR1 SNHLY and CDR2 FYNNEI. The CDR3 totals 13 residues. V shed 5 bases and J shed 5 bases, with 13 bases lying between them. Based on the CDR3 plus reference TRBV2 and TRBJ2-7, the full variable domain is EPEVTQTPSHQVTQMGQEVILRCVPISNHLYFYWYRQILGQKVEFLVSFYNNEISEKSEIFDDQFSVERPDGSNFTLKIRSTKLEDSAMYFCASSPGSAHEQYFGPGTRLTVT.

The chain links TRBV18 to TRBJ1-3; D remains unclear. Germline CDR1 and CDR2: KGHSH and LQKENI. This CDR3 has 16 amino acids. The V and J ends lost 3 bases and 0 bases respectively, with 12 bases between them. Here the CDR3 reads CASSPALGSSGNTIYF. The CDR3 DNA reads TGTGCCAGCTCACCGGCCCTAGGGAGCTCTGGAAACACCATATATTTT. Variable domain in full (rest from reference TRBV18 and TRBJ1-3): NAGVMQNPRHLVRRRGQEARLRCSPMKGHSHVYWYRQLPEEGLKFMVYLQKENIIDESGMPKERFSAEFPKEGPSILRIQQVVRGDSAAYFCASSPALGSSGNTIYFGEGSWLTVV.

The CDR3 here is CASSQRQAWSYEQYF. The CDR3 DNA follows: TGTGCCAGCAGCCAGAGACAGGCGTGGTCCTACGAGCAGTACTTC. The chain joins TRBV12-1 to TRBJ2-7; the table's D call, TRBD1, has no DNA check behind it. TRBV12-1 is deemed a pseudogene. The CDR3 extends over 15 amino acids.

A few counts support this clone. This chain links TRBV6-1 with TRBJ2-3; 8 bases are a match to TRBD1. V was pared by 9 bases and J by 1 base, with 9 bases of the junction left unmatched. The CDR3 consists of 15 residues. Germline-derived CDR1 and CDR2 are MNHNS and SASEGT. For the CDR3, the DNA is TGTGCCAGTAATTCTAGGGGACAGGGCACAGATACGCAGTATTTT. Translated, it gives CASNSRGQGTDTQYF.

The V and J genes are TRBV4-3 and TRBJ2-1; D is undetermined. Germline V gene sequence: CDR1 LGHNA, CDR2 YSLEER. The CDR3 runs to 15 residues. Trimming took 0 bases from V and 4 from J, leaving 10 bases between them. The CDR3 region is CASSQELLLYNEQFF. The CDR3 DNA reads TGCGCCAGCAGCCAAGAGTTGCTGTTATACAATGAGCAGTTCTTC.

The chain is built from TRBV10-3 and TRBJ2-3; the D is unclear. The length of the CDR3 is 14 residues. The V end lost 7 bases, the J end lost 4 bases, and 15 bases lay between the germline ends. The germline CDR1 and CDR2 sequences are ENHRY and SYGVKD. CDR3 sequence reads: CAIMASRDSDTQYF. The CDR3 nucleotides read TGTGCCATCATGGCCTCCCGAGATTCAGATACGCAGTATTTT.